One T cell receptor beta chain is described in this entry. This clone has just one count. Its target antigen remains unknown. No per-base quality is available; no much larger clone lies one base away. This sample is part of a study of vaccination effects on CD4 cells after COVID-19 (dated by TCRdb to 2022 to 2024). Looking at the study overall: In the ViraFEST assay, PBMC were stimulated with viral peptide pools, and antigen-specific CD4+ T cell clonotypes were then identified by expansion using TCR sequencing. Post-vaccine samples across the study were collected a median of 72 days after the second dose, with a range of 14 to 241. Cultures from other donors in the study were sequenced using the Oncomine TCR Beta short-read assay on an Illumina iSeq 100. Altogether, some 11 COVID-19 convalescent patients and a few SARS-CoV-2-naive healthy vaccine recipients made up the full study. SARS-CoV-2 spike-specific CD4+ TCR repertoires were compared before and after mRNA vaccination in COVID-19 convalescent patients and in infection-naive vaccine recipients. Under 2.5 million PBMC per well were cultured with approximately 10 ug/ml peptides in IMDM containing approximately 4.7% human AB serum, around 9.7 IU/ml IL-2 and gentamicin.

Library preparation was by the immunoSEQ multiplex PCR assay. DNA from the CD4+ T cells that had been cultured and isolated underwent TCR beta CDR3 sequencing. Per the authors' processing: The analysis removed non-productive TCR sequences, trimmed reads to the CDR3 region, and retained only CDR3s that were 7 or more amino acids long. The MANAFEST web app was used to identify antigen-specific clonotypes by comparing expansion in peptide wells with expansion in reference cultures. For clones to be considered positive, expansion at FDR<0.05 versus reference and all other wells, an odds ratio above 5, and a frequency above 0.1% in two replicate wells were required. Cross-reactive clonotypes were defined as significantly expanded in SARS-CoV-2 spike wells and in at least one common cold coronavirus spike condition. Using the stringdist R package, CDR3 similarity was measured by Levenshtein distance, and unrooted trees were constructed with ape in R 3.6.1. What TCRdb holds here is the immuneACCESS table cut down to in-frame rearrangements. Part of the clones is not present; checked against another copy, under half of the missing clones reflect an unresolved V gene, and the others are unexplained. The D gene and trimming were derived from the DNA, and the V and J assignments and clone size from that table. The sample data list tens of thousands of clones, and over 70% of these were observed just once. Of the sample, approximately 2% is held by the ten largest clones.

Study-wide findings and limitations: Among healthy vaccine recipients, nearly all vaccine-induced clones were SARS-CoV-2 mono-reactive, and only 1 of 255 was cross-reactive with common cold coronaviruses. Only a small number of convalescent patients were included, and no early post-infection timepoints were available, which limited the study. At late post-vaccination timepoints, both infection-induced and vaccine-induced clones showed marked clonal contraction, consistent with waning T cell responses.

After less than 13 days of culture, CD4+ T cells were isolated with the EasySep CD4+ T cell isolation kit. Two doses of either the BNT162b2 or the mRNA-1273 mRNA SARS-CoV-2 vaccine were administered to participants. The absence of prior SARS-CoV-2 infection in healthy vaccine recipients was confirmed by negative nucleocapsid antibodies before and after vaccination. Half of the culture medium was replaced with fresh IL-2-containing medium on days 3 and 7. Unless noted otherwise, every peptide stimulation condition was cultured in triplicate wells. Using Ficoll-Paque Plus gradient centrifugation, PBMC were separated from whole blood and then either used fresh or cryopreserved at -140C. The QIAamp micro DNA kit was used to extract genomic DNA from the cultured CD4+ T cells. CDR1 and CDR2 were assigned from the germline V gene as SGHTA and FQGNSA. The CDR3 has 18 amino acids, counting the end cysteine and phenylalanine. The retained sequence is limited to the CDR3, 54 bases, with the frame set at the first base. The germline V and J ends show losses of 0 bases and 4 bases respectively, and no gene match explains 7 bases of the junction.

Sample: CD4+ T cells from PBMCs cultured without peptide, taken after COVID-19 vaccination. The V and J segments used are TRBV7-2 and TRBJ1-6; 9 bases in between match TRBD1. This TCR came from a human donor who received a COVID-19 vaccine. In nucleotides, the sequence is TGTGCCAGCAGCTTAGCCCCGGGACAGGGATATTATAATTCACCCCTCCACTTT. Its product reads: CASSLAPGQGYYNSPLHF.